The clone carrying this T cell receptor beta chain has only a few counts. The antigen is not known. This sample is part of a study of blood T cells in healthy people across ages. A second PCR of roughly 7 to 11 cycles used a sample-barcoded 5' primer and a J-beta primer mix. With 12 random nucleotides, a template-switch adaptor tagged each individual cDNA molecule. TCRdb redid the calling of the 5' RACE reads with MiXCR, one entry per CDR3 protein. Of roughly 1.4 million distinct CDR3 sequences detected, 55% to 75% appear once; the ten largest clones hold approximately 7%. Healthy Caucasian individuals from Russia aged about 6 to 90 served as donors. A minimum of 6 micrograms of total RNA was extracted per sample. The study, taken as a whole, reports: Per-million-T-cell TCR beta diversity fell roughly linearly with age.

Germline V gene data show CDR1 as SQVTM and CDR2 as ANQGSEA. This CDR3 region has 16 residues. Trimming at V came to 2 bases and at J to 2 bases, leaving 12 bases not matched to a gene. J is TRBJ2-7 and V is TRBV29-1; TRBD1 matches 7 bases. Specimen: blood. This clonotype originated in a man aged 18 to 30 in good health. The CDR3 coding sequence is TGCAGCGTTGAATCTGTCCGTACAGGGGCCACCTACGAGCAGTACTTC. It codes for CSVESVRTGATYEQYF.